This T cell receptor (beta chain) was identified during a study of T cells in localized non-small cell lung cancer. Notes on this clone: What it recognizes is unknown.

The study, taken as a whole, reports: Uninvolved nearby lung showed the greatest T cell clonality, exceeding that found in tumor. Heterogeneity remains possible, as sequencing covered one tumor region only. In adjacent lung, a median around 50 of the top 100 tumor clones were found. A higher density of T cells in blood coincided with extended overall survival.

V was trimmed by 0 bases and J by 5 bases, leaving 11 bases between them. Germline lookup yields CDR1 SGHRS and CDR2 YFSETQ. The length of the CDR3 is 15 residues. Libraries were prepared by immunoSEQ multiplex PCR; TCRdb keeps only in-frame clonotypes and omits some of them. The data show about 4,500 clones, with 30% seen just once and about 7.9% held by the top ten. The chain combines TRBV5-1 with TRBJ2-2; D tentatively fits TRBD1 or TRBD2 (5 bases each). Material: lung tumor tissue, obtained before any cancer treatment. The TCR originated in a male donor aged 60 or over with stage I lung adenocarcinoma. CDR3 sequence (DNA): TGCGCCAGCAGCTTGGAGGGGACCAAAACCGGGGAGCTGTTTTTT. Protein product: CASSLEGTKTGELFF.